Reported below is one T cell receptor (beta chain). Its antigen remains undetermined. Within one base of it there is no much larger clone, and no base qualities were kept. The data were obtained in a study of OX40 agonist ivuxolimab in advanced cancers. Regarding the study in general: The costimulatory receptor OX40 (CD134) was targeted by ivuxolimab, a fully human IgG2 agonistic monoclonal antibody. Intravenous ivuxolimab was administered to patients every 2 weeks at six dose levels: 0.01, 0.1, 0.3, 1.5, 3 and 10 mg/kg. Of the approximately 54 patients in dose escalation, some 20 had hepatocellular carcinoma, some 15 had melanoma, 9 had renal cell carcinoma and 9 had head and neck cancer. In the dose-escalation cohort, more than 75% of patients were male, and the mean age was approximately 64 years, with a range of about 20 to 90. Patients were allowed to have had prior anti-PD-1, anti-PD-L1 or anti-CTLA-4 therapy, and around two fifths of the dose-escalation patients had been treated with checkpoint inhibitors. Partial responses were achieved by three dose-escalation patients, of whom one had hepatocellular carcinoma and two had cutaneous melanoma. Peripheral TCRbeta sequencing was intended to test whether TCR sequence diversity was altered and clonal T-cell expansion was caused by ivuxolimab. The paper covers the monotherapy dose-escalation part of the phase I ivuxolimab trial, which included N of about 56 patients. Overall study results and their limits: At doses of 0.1 to 3.0 mg/kg, clonal expansion of both CD4+ and CD8+ blood T cells was observed from baseline to week 6. Which antigens the clonally expanded peripheral T cells were specific for was not determined. Low levels of normalized T-cell clonal expansion were also shown by some nonresponding patients. After ivuxolimab, more expanded clones were found on average in CD8+ T cells than in CD4+ T cells. In the 0.1-3.0 mg/kg groups, partial responders were among the patients with the lowest normalized peripheral clonal expansion, particularly in CD8+ T cells.

Genomic DNA was isolated from the sorted cells so that the TCRbeta CDR3 region could be sequenced. TCRbeta CDR3 regions were sequenced using the immunoSEQ Assay. The source is immuneACCESS, and TCRdb retained only in-frame sequences with V and J called. Part of the clones is not carried over; for the studies checked, unresolved V genes explain less than half of this, and the remainder is unexplained. This sample lists 40,000 to 60,000 clones; around 84% were detected once. Of the sample, 1.5% to 2% falls within the top ten clones. Patients with autoimmune disease history or receiving systemic immunosuppression were excluded from the trial. Peripheral blood for TCR sequencing was collected from all dose cohorts at baseline, on cycle 4 day 1, and on cycle 7 day 1. Samples were obtained from an open-label, multicenter, first-in-human phase I dose-escalation trial of ivuxolimab. Adults with locally advanced or metastatic melanoma, renal cell carcinoma, hepatocellular carcinoma or head and neck squamous cell carcinoma were enrolled in the trial. Before TCR sequencing, CD4+ and CD8+ T cells were separately sorted from peripheral blood.

Relative to germline, V is 5 bases shorter and J is 0 bases shorter, with 6 bases between their ends. CDR3 length: 13 amino acids, cysteine to phenylalanine. CDR3 DNA only is kept here, 39 bases in frame from base 1. The germline V gene encodes CDR1 SGHTA and CDR2 FQGTGA. This clonotype was obtained from an adult with an advanced solid tumor such as melanoma, head and neck, liver or kidney cancer. This material consisted of CD4+ or CD8+ T cells sorted from blood, taken in a trial of the OX40 agonist ivuxolimab. The chain uses TRBV7-3 and TRBJ2-3; the D gene remains uncertain. The CDR3 sequence is CASSIPSTDTQYF. The DNA is as follows: TGTGCCAGCAGCATCCCTAGCACAGATACGCAGTATTTT.